A single sample gave rise to the 21 T cell receptor beta chains below, sequenced in a study of T-cell reconstitution after alpha-beta-depleted transplantation in children (dated by TCRdb to the mid-2010s). What the treatment or condition label conveys for this sample: allogeneic hematopoietic cell transplantation with graft depleted of TCRalphabeta T cells and CD19 B cells. The library was generated by PCR. These reads were obtained on an Illumina HiSeq 2500. TCR libraries were prepared with molecular barcoding, using unique molecular identifiers to normalize TCRbeta repertoire quantification. Using fastp trimming at Q25 and MiXCR clonotype assembly, TCRdb reanalyzed the public sequencing data and kept in-frame beta chains. Each CDR3 protein gets just one entry, which takes the most common genes and DNA from the rows behind it. The sample table lists approximately 150,000 distinct CDR3 sequences, 8.8% of them with a count of one. The ten top clones hold approximately 18% of the sample.

This specimen consisted of PBMCs, mostly from graft donor cells, obtained 180 days after TCRalphabeta/CD19-depleted stem cell transplant. All receptors derive from a female patient younger than 10 who had a stem cell transplant for congenital amegakaryocytic thrombocytopenia, so the T cells may come from the graft donor.

This chain connects TRBV2 to TRBJ1-2; D remains ambiguous. V dropped 1 base and J dropped 4 bases, with 7 bases sitting between them. Germline V gives CDR1 SNHLY, CDR2 FYNNEI. The CDR3 contains 13 residues. For the CDR3, the DNA is TGTGCCAGCAGTGAAGTGGAACCCTATGGCTACACCTTC. The encoded protein is CASSEVEPYGYTF. The full variable domain, rest sourced from reference TRBV2 and TRBJ1-2, is EPEVTQTPSHQVTQMGQEVILRCVPISNHLYFYWYRQILGQKVEFLVSFYNNEISEKSEIFDDQFSVERPDGSNFTLKIRSTKLEDSAMYFCASSEVEPYGYTFGSGTRLTVV.

The sample holds many counts of this clonotype. The J gene is TRBJ2-7, the V gene TRBV28; 9 nucleotides match TRBD1. The V and J ends lost 3 bases and 6 bases, in that order; junction bases with no gene match: 6. This CDR3 contains 14 residues. Per germline, CDR1 MDHEN and CDR2 SYDVKM. CDR3 sequence: CASSLGTGRGEQYF. The CDR3 DNA sequence: TGTGCCAGCAGTTTGGGGACAGGGCGGGGCGAGCAGTACTTC.

The table lists this clonotype with many counts. The chain is built from TRBV5-1 and TRBJ2-5, with TRBD2 as a possible D gene (5 bases). V lost 0 bases, J lost 3 bases, and 12 bases lay in between. Germline V lookup: CDR1 SGHRS, CDR2 YFSETQ. There are 15 residues in the CDR3. The DNA for the CDR3 is TGCGCCAGCAGCTTGGCCTCGCTAGCTGAAGAGACCCAGTACTTC. This encodes CASSLASLAEETQYF.

The chain employs TRBV20-1 and TRBJ2-3; 8 bases line up with TRBD2. There are 13 residues in the CDR3. V lost 5 bases to trimming and J lost 5 bases; unmatched junction nucleotides: 6. Germline V gives CDR1 DFQATT, CDR2 SNEGSKA (reference sequence). CDR3 loop: CSAPGLGIDTQYF. The CDR3 nucleotides are TGCAGTGCTCCGGGACTAGGGATAGATACGCAGTATTTT.

As to this clonotype: Being one base from a much bigger clone, this may be a read error. The chain has TRBV5-6 and TRBJ2-5; no clear D gene. The CDR3 extends over 12 amino acids. Germline lookup yields CDR1 SGHDT and CDR2 YYEEEE. Trimming cost V 2 bases and J 1 base, with 3 bases left between them. CDR3 region: CASSLFQETQYF. The CDR3, as DNA: TGTGCCAGCAGCTTATTCCAAGAGACCCAGTACTTC.

There are a few counts of this clonotype. The junction differs from germline at one of its ends, possibly a read error. The gene calls are TRBV10-3 and TRBJ2-4, with TRBD2 as a possible D gene (6 bases). This CDR3 region has 16 residues. Germline CDR1 and CDR2: ENHRY and SYGVKD. CDR3 DNA: TGTGCCATCAGTGAGTCAACAGTACTAGCCAAAAACATGCAGTACTTC. As protein: CAISESTVLAKNMQYF.

V is TRBV11-2 and J is TRBJ2-4, with TRBD2 matching 16 bases. J gave up 6 bases and V 1 base, and 6 bases lay outside the gene matches. CDR1 is SGHAT, CDR2 FQNNGV, per germline. The CDR3 loop spans 18 amino acids. The chain's CDR3 is CASSLVGTSGREGNIQYF. Here the CDR3 DNA reads TGTGCCAGCAGCTTAGTGGGGACTAGCGGGAGGGAGGGAAACATTCAGTACTTC.

There are a few counts of this clonotype. The rearrangement uses TRBV12-3 or TRBV12-4 and TRBJ2-2, with 14 bases fitting TRBD2. This CDR3 contains 17 residues. The junction had 9 bases not matched to a gene; V was cut back by 5 bases and J by 7 bases. CDR3 in DNA: TGTGCCAGCAGTCCTGGGACTAGCGGGAGTATCGGCGGGGAGCTGTTTTTT. This encodes CASSPGTSGSIGGELFF.

This clonotype was seen only a few times. V usage is TRBV11-2 and J usage is TRBJ2-1; the D is unclear. CDR3 length equals 11 residues. V lost 1 base to trimming and J lost 12 bases, with 7 bases between them. The V gene's germline CDR1 is SGHAT and CDR2 FQNNGV. The CDR3 DNA reads TGTGCCAGCAGCTTAGTGGGTCCGCAGTTCTTC. It translates to CASSLVGPQFF. Combining the CDR3 with reference TRBV11-2 and TRBJ2-1 gives the whole variable domain EAGVAQSPRYKIIEKRQSVAFWCNPISGHATLYWYQQILGQGPKLLIQFQNNGVVDDSQLPKDRFSAERLKGVDSTLKIQPAKLEDSAVYLCASSLVGPQFFGPGTRLTVL.

A word on this clonotype: The junction does not match germline at one end; this may be a read error. The rearrangement joins TRBV20-1 to TRBJ2-2, with a possible D match to TRBD1 (6 bases). Looked up from germline, CDR1 is DFQATT and CDR2 is SNEGSKA (reference sequence). The CDR3 consists of 16 residues. The CDR3 DNA reads TGCAGTGCCAAGGGCTGGACAGAAGCGAACACCGGGCAGCTGTTTTTT. It codes for CSAKGWTEANTGQLFF.

This clonotype showed up many times. The rearrangement uses TRBV5-1 and TRBJ2-3; TRBD2 matches at 14 bases. Germline CDR1 and CDR2: SGHRS and YFSETQ. The CDR3 is 18 residues long. Trimming cost V 0 bases and J 5 bases; bases outside gene matches: 8. As DNA, the CDR3 is TGCGCCAGCAGCTTGGAACCCCTGACTAGCGGGGGGGTAGATACGCAGTATTTT. This translates into CASSLEPLTSGGVDTQYF.

This clonotype was seen more than once but under ten times. The chain couples TRBV12-3 or TRBV12-4 to TRBJ1-1; D may be TRBD1 (6 bases). The CDR3 has 16 amino acids. Trimming stripped 3 bases from V and 3 bases from J, with 17 bases between. CDR3 sequence: CASSFARGAGDTEAFF. CDR3 DNA: TGTGCCAGCAGTTTTGCTCGGGGGGCAGGAGACACTGAAGCTTTCTTT.

This clonotype was found many times. This chain links TRBV6-2 or TRBV6-3 with TRBJ2-1, with D perhaps TRBD1 or TRBD2 (5 bases each). Germline V gene lookup returns CDR1 MNHEY and CDR2 SVGEGT. Trimming removed 5 bases at V and 0 bases at J, with 14 bases between. This CDR3 is 16 amino acids long. CDR3 bases: TGTGCCAGCAGTCCCCTACGGGACCTCTCCTACAATGAGCAGTTCTTC. This translates into CASSPLRDLSYNEQFF.

This clonotype was counted many times. In nucleotides, the CDR3 is TGTGCCAGCAGCCAAGGTCACGCGGGACAGGAGACAGAGACCCAGTACTTC. This codes for CASSQGHAGQETETQYF. This sequence joins TRBV3-1 and TRBJ2-5; 8 nucleotides align to TRBD1. The V and J ends lost 1 base and 4 bases, in that order; junction bases with no gene match: 11. Germline CDR1 and CDR2: LGHDT and YNNKEL (reference sequence). This CDR3 has 17 amino acids.

In this sample, this clonotype turned up many times. V and J are TRBV12-3 or TRBV12-4 and TRBJ2-1, with D maybe TRBD2 (5 bases). This CDR3 spans 13 amino acids. The germline V and J ends were trimmed by 7 bases and 7 bases, with 14 bases remaining between them. CDR3 amino acids: CASNEGVINEQFF. In nucleotides, the CDR3 is TGTGCCAGCAACGAGGGAGTTATTAATGAGCAGTTCTTC.

This clonotype was recorded many times. The J gene is TRBJ2-7, the V gene TRBV5-1, with D maybe TRBD2 (5 bases). CDR1 and CDR2 from the germline V gene are SGHRS and YFSETQ. The CDR3 extends over 15 amino acids. V was cut by 5 bases and J by 0 bases, with 15 bases left in between. The DNA of the CDR3 is TGCGCCAGCAGTGACCTCGGGGAGCCCTCCTACGAGCAGTACTTC. It yields the protein CASSDLGEPSYEQYF.

This clonotype turned up a few times. The rearrangement uses TRBV7-2 and TRBJ2-7; the D gene is possibly TRBD1 (6 bases). V was trimmed by 1 base and J by 1 base, leaving 11 bases between them. The germline CDR1 and CDR2 sequences are SGHTA and FQGNSA. This CDR3 has 15 amino acids. CDR3 amino acids: CASSLGGQPSYEQYF. In DNA, the CDR3 is TGTGCCAGCAGCTTAGGGGGGCAGCCTTCCTACGAGCAGTACTTC.

J is TRBJ2-1 and V is TRBV6-2 or TRBV6-3, with 9 positions matching TRBD1. Trimming removed 6 bases from V and 6 bases from J; junction bases left unmatched: 0. The CDR3 spans 12 residues. The germline CDR1 and CDR2 sequences are MNHEY and SVGEGT. CDR3 loop: CASRGQGNEQFF. The CDR3, as DNA: TGTGCCAGCAGGGGACAGGGCAATGAGCAGTTCTTC.

This clonotype was counted at least ten times. This sequence joins TRBV7-8 and TRBJ2-5; 7 bases line up with TRBD1. The V and J ends lost 6 bases and 4 bases, in that order; junction bases with no gene match: 20. This CDR3 region has 18 residues. Germline loops: CDR1 SGHVS, CDR2 FQNEAQ. CDR3 residues: CASRPKAYINRGPETQYF. The CDR3 DNA reads as TGTGCCAGCAGGCCTAAGGCCTACATAAACAGGGGCCCAGAGACCCAGTACTTC.

At least ten counts were recorded for this clonotype. The chain uses TRBV20-1 and TRBJ1-5; no clear D. From germline, CDR1 is DFQATT and CDR2 SNEGSKA (reference sequence). The CDR3 sequence is 14 residues long. Trimming took off 2 bases at V and 2 bases at J, with 10 bases between the two ends. The DNA of the CDR3 is TGCAGTGCTAGAACGAATTGGGGCAATCAGCCCCAGCATTTT. Its translation is CSARTNWGNQPQHF.

The chain has TRBV28 and TRBJ1-5; a weak D match, TRBD1 (5 bases). The CDR3 is made up of 14 amino acids. In germline, CDR1 is MDHEN, CDR2 SYDVKM. V was pared by 10 bases and J by 4 bases, with 17 bases between. The CDR3 protein is CAMSLLRGNQPQHF. As DNA, the CDR3 is TGTGCCATGAGCTTGTTGCGGGGGAATCAGCCCCAGCATTTT.